Listed below are T cell receptor beta chains from one sample, sequenced in a study of blood T cell repertoires in COVID-19. Produced via immunoSEQ multiplex PCR; TCRdb's table is partial and in-frame only. The repertoire consists of around 35,000 clones, with over 75% occurring once and the leading ten covering 44%. Specimen: peripheral blood. These receptors originate from a human donor in a cohort sampled during active COVID-19. Each CDR3 is given with its conserved first and last residue. Each record gives: V gene, J gene, CDR3 protein.

TRBV6-5	TRBJ1-6	CASSGTANNSPLHF
TRBV10-1	TRBJ2-3	CASSEAGTGRADTQYF
TRBV19	TRBJ2-7	CARPGQGVTASYEQYF
TRBV6-2/TRBV6-3	TRBJ2-6	CASSRLGQGGANVLTF
TRBV6-5	TRBJ1-6	CASSQGTGESSPLHF
TRBV28	TRBJ2-1	CASSLRTSGVHEQFF
TRBV4-3	TRBJ2-1	CASSQASGSSYNEQFF
TRBV7-2	TRBJ2-7	CASSLGTPPREQYF
TRBV2	TRBJ2-3	CASRDFRSSTDTQYF
TRBV19	TRBJ2-7	CASSARAGGSYEQYF
TRBV7-9	TRBJ1-5	CASSFWDRGRGNQPQHF
TRBV7-2	TRBJ2-7	CASSSQGLNYEQYF
TRBV4-3	TRBJ2-3	CASSQGALGFGGRTDTQYF
TRBV11-2	TRBJ2-7	CASSLGAGYLYEQYF
TRBV9	TRBJ2-5	CASSWASTGGETQYF
TRBV6-2/TRBV6-3	TRBJ1-1	CASSSGGGGTVGTEAFF
TRBV6-5	TRBJ2-7	CASRFGQGTDEQYF
TRBV7-2	TRBJ1-3	CASSSRFSGNTIYF
TRBV7-8	TRBJ1-2	CASSPGVDGYTF
TRBV19	TRBJ1-6	CASSTTGQVSSYNSPLHF
TRBV7-8	TRBJ1-3	CASSPRQGASSGNTIYF
TRBV5-1	TRBJ2-7	CASSLGYRGTHEQYF
TRBV12-3/TRBV12-4	TRBJ1-2	CASSPGQNYGYTF
TRBV5-1	TRBJ1-2	CASSPDSTNYGYTF
TRBV7-9	TRBJ1-1	CASSLTGGGTEAFF
TRBV7-2	TRBJ2-3	CASSQDWHTDTQYF
TRBV6-5	TRBJ1-4	CASSSGTGVFEKLFF
TRBV7-9	TRBJ1-1	CASSFTVEAFF
TRBV19	TRBJ1-5	CASSPKGNQPQHF
TRBV9	TRBJ2-3	CASSIEGTGFTDTQYF
TRBV5-1	TRBJ2-7	CASSVGHSTISYEQYF
TRBV5-1	TRBJ2-7	CASTEAGGPSRQYF
TRBV29-1	TRBJ1-5	CSVLGQGDQPQHF
TRBV3-1/TRBV3-2	TRBJ2-4	CASSRQGIVAKNIQYF
TRBV18	TRBJ2-7	CASSPPSGERGYEQYF
TRBV5-6	TRBJ1-2	CASSDRIYGYTF
TRBV5-4	TRBJ2-2	CASSDPRHPTGELFF
TRBV18	TRBJ1-5	CASSRGASRNQPQHF
TRBV5-4	TRBJ2-1	CASSFLRGGYYNEQFF
TRBV18	TRBJ1-2	CASSPDRYGYTF
TRBV2	TRBJ2-3	CASSGLAGDFDTQYF
TRBV5-1	TRBJ1-3	CASSQQGDRNTIYF
TRBV9	TRBJ2-3	CASSVAGSTDTQYF
TRBV5-8	TRBJ2-3	CASSLGTSGITDTQYF
TRBV4-1	TRBJ1-5	CASSQVWQGADQPQHF
TRBV7-8	TRBJ2-1	CASSSLGTGDYNEQFF
TRBV10-3	TRBJ2-3	CASRGEVSTDTQYF
TRBV7-2	TRBJ2-2	CASSFGQGTGELFF